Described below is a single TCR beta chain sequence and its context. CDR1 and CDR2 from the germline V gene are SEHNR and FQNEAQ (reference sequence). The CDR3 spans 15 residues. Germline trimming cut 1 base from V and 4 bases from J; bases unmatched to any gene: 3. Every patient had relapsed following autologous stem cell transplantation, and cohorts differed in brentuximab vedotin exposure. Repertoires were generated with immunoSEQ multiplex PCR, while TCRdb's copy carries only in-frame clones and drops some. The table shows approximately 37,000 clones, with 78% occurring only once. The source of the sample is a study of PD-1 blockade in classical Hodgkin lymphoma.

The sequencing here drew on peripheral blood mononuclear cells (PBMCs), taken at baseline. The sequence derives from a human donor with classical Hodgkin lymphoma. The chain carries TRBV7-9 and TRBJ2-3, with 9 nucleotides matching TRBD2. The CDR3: CASSLGGGAPDTQYF. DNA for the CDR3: TGTGCCAGCAGCTTAGGCGGGGGGGCCCCAGATACGCAGTATTTT.